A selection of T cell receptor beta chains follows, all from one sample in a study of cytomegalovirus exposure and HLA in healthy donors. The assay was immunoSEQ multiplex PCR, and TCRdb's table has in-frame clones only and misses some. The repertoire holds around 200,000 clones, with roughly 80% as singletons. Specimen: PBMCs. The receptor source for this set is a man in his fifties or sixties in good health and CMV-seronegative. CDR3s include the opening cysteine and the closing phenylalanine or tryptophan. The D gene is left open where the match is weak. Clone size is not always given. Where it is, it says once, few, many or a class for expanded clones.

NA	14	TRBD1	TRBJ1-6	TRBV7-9	CSSSPPQGWSPLHF	TGTTCCAGCAGCCCGCCACAGGGGTGGTCACCCCTCCACTTT
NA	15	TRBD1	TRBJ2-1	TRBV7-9	CASSTRTGSYNEQFF	TGTGCCAGCAGCACCCGGACAGGGTCCTACAATGAGCAGTTCTTC
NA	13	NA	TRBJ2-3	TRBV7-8	CASSLVVRDTQYF	TGTGCCAGCAGCTTAGTCGTCCGAGATACGCAGTATTTT
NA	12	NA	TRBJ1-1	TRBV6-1	CASSRDLSEAFF	TGTGCCAGCAGTCGGGATTTAAGTGAAGCTTTCTTT
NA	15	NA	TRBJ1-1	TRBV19	CASNPDRPGDTEAFF	TGTGCCAGTAACCCCGACAGGCCCGGCGACACTGAAGCTTTCTTT
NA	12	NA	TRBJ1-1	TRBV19	CASLLNRWRAFF	TGTGCCAGCTTACTAAACAGGTGGCGAGCTTTCTTT
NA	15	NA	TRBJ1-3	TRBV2	CASSEGAGPGNTIYF	TGTGCCAGCAGTGAAGGGGCAGGCCCTGGAAACACCATATATTTT
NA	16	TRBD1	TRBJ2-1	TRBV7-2	CASSSSDRLAYNEQFF	TGTGCCAGCAGCTCGTCGGACAGGTTAGCCTACAATGAGCAGTTCTTC
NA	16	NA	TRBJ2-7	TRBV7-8	CASSPSNQGMTYEQYF	TGTGCCAGCAGCCCCTCCAATCAGGGGATGACCTACGAGCAGTACTTC
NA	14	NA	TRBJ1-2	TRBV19	CASKAPYRNYGYTF	TGTGCCAGTAAAGCCCCCTACAGGAACTATGGCTACACCTTC
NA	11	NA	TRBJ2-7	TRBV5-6	CASSPGGEQYF	TGTGCCAGCAGCCCCGGAGGGGAGCAGTACTTC
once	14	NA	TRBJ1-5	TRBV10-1	CASSESGEIQPQHF	TGCGCCAGCAGTGAGTCCGGGGAAATTCAGCCCCAGCATTTT